This entry lists 18 T cell receptor beta chains sequenced from one sample in a study of technical replicates of blood from several donors. The protocol was immunoSEQ multiplex PCR, while the TCRdb copy is restricted to in-frame clones and leaves out a portion. The data contain 12,000 or so clones, 90% to 95% of them singletons. Sequencing used PBMCs. These receptors all come from a human donor in good health.

This chain links TRBV5-1 with TRBJ2-1; TRBD2 aligns across 8 bases. The germline CDR1 and CDR2 sequences are SGHRS and YFSETQ. This CDR3 has 15 amino acids. V was pared by 2 bases and J by 7 bases, with 8 bases of the junction left unmatched. Here the CDR3 DNA reads TGCGCCAGCAGCTTCACGGGAGGGCCGGAGAATGAGCAGTTCTTC. It encodes CASSFTGGPENEQFF.

The CDR3 loop is CASSPPPGGMQETQYF. The CDR3 DNA reads TGTGCCAGCAGCCCTCCCCCTGGGGGCATGCAAGAGACCCAGTACTTC. V and J are TRBV11-2 and TRBJ2-5; tentatively, D is TRBD1 (6 bases). Germline CDR1 and CDR2: SGHAT and FQNNGV. V lost 5 bases and J lost 2, with 18 bases in between. This CDR3 contains 16 residues.

This clone was picked up one time. This chain joins TRBV5-6 and TRBJ2-7; 7 nucleotides align to TRBD2. The CDR3 runs 14 residues. Germline assignment: CDR1 SGHDT and CDR2 YYEEEE. V gave up 0 bases and J gave up 4 bases; unmatched junction bases: 4. CDR3 sequence reads: CASSLDGRGYEQYF. CDR3 bases: TGTGCCAGCAGCTTGGATGGGAGGGGATACGAGCAGTACTTC.

This chain connects TRBV5-4 to TRBJ2-1; 9 bases match TRBD2. The CDR3 loop spans 17 amino acids. V gave up 0 bases and J gave up 4 bases; unmatched junction bases: 8. CDR1 SGHNT and CDR2 YYREEE come from the germline V gene (reference sequence). The CDR3: CASSLDRGRGGYNEQFF. The CDR3 region has the DNA TGTGCCAGCAGCTTGGATCGCGGGAGGGGGGGGTACAATGAGCAGTTCTTC.

This chain links TRBV11-2 with TRBJ2-1, with 11 bases lining up with TRBD2. This CDR3 has 13 residues. V dropped 7 bases and J dropped 7; count of bases not matched to a gene: 3. Per the germline V gene, CDR1 is SGHAT and CDR2 is FQNNGV. This CDR3 is CASKTSGINEQFF. The CDR3 coding sequence is TGTGCCAGCAAGACTAGCGGGATTAATGAGCAGTTCTTC.

The gene calls are TRBV7-8 and TRBJ2-5; TRBD2 agrees at 7 bases. The CDR3 length is 14 residues. Looked up from germline, CDR1 is SGHVS and CDR2 is FQNEAQ. V dropped 5 bases and J dropped 3; count of bases not matched to a gene: 6. CDR3 amino acids: CASSGPGGKETQYF. CDR3 DNA: TGTGCCAGCAGCGGCCCGGGAGGTAAAGAGACCCAGTACTTC.

The rearrangement joins TRBV27 to TRBJ1-1, with a weak D call TRBD1 (6 bases). Trimming left V 8 bases short and J 1 base short, with 11 bases between. This CDR3 comprises 13 residues. CDR1 and CDR2 from the germline V gene are MNHEY and SMNVEV (reference sequence). The CDR3 here is CASGTLSNTEAFF. The CDR3 DNA follows: TGTGCCAGCGGGACACTATCGAACACTGAAGCTTTCTTT.

The genes are TRBV9 and TRBJ2-7; 7 nucleotides agree with TRBD1. The J segment lost 3 bases and the V segment lost 4 bases, leaving 10 bases of the junction unmatched. CDR1 SGDLS and CDR2 YYNGEE come from the germline V gene. This CDR3 spans 15 amino acids. In DNA form, the CDR3 reads TGTGCCAGCAGCCCAGGGACAGAATCTTTCTACGAGCAGTACTTC. Translation: CASSPGTESFYEQYF.

The J gene is TRBJ2-3, the V gene TRBV6-1; 12 bases match TRBD2. Germline CDR1 MNHNS, CDR2 SASEGT. This CDR3 is built from 16 residues. V lost 4 bases, J lost 1 base, and 3 bases stayed unmatched. CDR3 residues: CASSVTSGSGTDTQYF. The CDR3 nucleotides read TGTGCCAGCAGTGTGACTAGCGGGAGTGGCACAGATACGCAGTATTTT.

V usage is TRBV5-1 and J usage is TRBJ1-1, with TRBD1 matching over 7 bases. V was pared by 5 bases and J by 5 bases, with 9 bases of the junction left unmatched. Germline loops: CDR1 SGHRS, CDR2 YFSETQ. The CDR3 has 14 residues. For the CDR3, the DNA is TGCGCCAGCAGACTTCAGGGGGATGAGACTGAAGCTTTCTTT. Encoded protein: CASRLQGDETEAFF.

The J gene is TRBJ1-2, the V gene TRBV14; D perhaps matches TRBD1 (6 bases). Per the germline V gene, CDR1 is SGHDN and CDR2 is FVKESK. Trimming took off 6 bases at V and 2 bases at J, with 10 bases between the two ends. This CDR3 has 13 amino acids. CDR3 DNA: TGTGCCAGCAGTCGACAGGACAACTATGGCTACACCTTC. This gives the protein CASSRQDNYGYTF.

The chain recombines TRBV19 with TRBJ2-1; D may be TRBD1 (5 bases). This CDR3 region has 16 residues. CDR1 and CDR2 from the germline V gene are LNHDA and SQIVND (reference sequence). The ends were cut back, 1 base at V and 4 bases at J, with 14 bases in the middle. The CDR3: CASSIGWGVWYNEQFF. The CDR3, as DNA: TGTGCCAGTAGTATAGGTTGGGGCGTATGGTACAATGAGCAGTTCTTC. Looking up the rest from reference TRBV19 and TRBJ2-1 gives the full variable domain: DGGITQSPKYLFRKEGQNVTLSCEQNLNHDAMYWYRQDPGQGLRLIYYSQIVNDFQKGDIAEGYSVSREKKESFPLTVTSAQKNPTAFYLCASSIGWGVWYNEQFFGPGTRLTVL.

V usage is TRBV6-1 and J usage is TRBJ2-1; D may be TRBD1 (6 bases). V gave up 1 base and J gave up 8 bases, with 18 bases separating them. The CDR3 extends over 16 amino acids. Per germline, CDR1 MNHNS and CDR2 SASEGT. CDR3 DNA: TGTGCCAGCAGTGAAGTATCGGGCAGGGGTATCGATGAGCAGTTCTTC. Protein sequence: CASSEVSGRGIDEQFF.

This chain connects TRBV25-1 to TRBJ2-1; D is possibly TRBD1 (5 bases). The germline V and J ends were trimmed by 0 bases and 8 bases, with 14 bases remaining between them. The CDR3 extends over 15 amino acids. Germline values: CDR1 MGHDK, CDR2 SYGVNS. The DNA for the CDR3 is TGTGCCAGCAGTGAATATCAGGCGGTCAGGGATGAGCAGTTCTTC. This codes for CASSEYQAVRDEQFF. Filled out from reference TRBV25-1 and TRBJ2-1, the complete variable domain reads EADIYQTPRYLVIGTGKKITLECSQTMGHDKMYWYQQDPGMELHLIHYSYGVNSTEKGDLSSESTVSRIRTEHFPLTLESARPSHTSQYLCASSEYQAVRDEQFFGPGTRLTVL.

The genes are TRBV18 and TRBJ1-5; 7 bases fit TRBD1. The V gene end was trimmed by 4 bases and the J gene end by 0 bases; junction bases not matched to a gene: 12. The V gene's germline CDR1 is KGHSH and CDR2 LQKENI. CDR3 size: 18 residues. The CDR3 coding sequence is TGTGCCAGCTCACAGGCCCGGACAGGAGGTTATAGCAATCAGCCCCAGCATTTT. Protein product: CASSQARTGGYSNQPQHF.

The chain links TRBV27 to TRBJ2-1; possibly TRBD2 for D (6 bases). The CDR3 is made up of 14 amino acids. V was clipped by 7 bases and J by 1 base, with 11 bases between them. Germline assignment: CDR1 MNHEY and CDR2 SMNVEV (reference sequence). The chain's CDR3 is CASKQLASYNEQFF. CDR3 in DNA: TGTGCCAGCAAGCAACTAGCTTCCTACAATGAGCAGTTCTTC.

This chain connects TRBV7-9 to TRBJ2-5, with D unresolved. This CDR3 is 14 amino acids long. Trimming took off 4 bases at V and 4 bases at J, with 13 bases between the two ends. The germline gives CDR1 SEHNR, CDR2 FQNEAQ (reference sequence). CDR3 in amino acids: CASSSPGLSETQYF. The CDR3 bases are TGTGCCAGCAGCTCCCCCGGGTTGTCAGAGACCCAGTACTTC.

This clone was found once. The chain links TRBV6-4 to TRBJ2-7; 7 bases align to TRBD2. The germline V gene encodes CDR1 MRHNA and CDR2 SNTAGT. J was trimmed by 1 base and V by 7 bases; bases with no gene match: 13. This CDR3 is built from 16 residues. CDR3 loop: CASTRFSGRGSYEQYF. The CDR3 DNA is TGTGCCAGCACCCGCTTCTCCGGGCGGGGGTCCTACGAGCAGTACTTC.